Below, 21 T cell receptor beta chains from the same sample are listed, as sequenced in a study of T cell responses to AZD1222 COVID-19 vaccine. Profiling relied on immunoSEQ multiplex PCR, and the TCRdb table lists in-frame clones only, not all of them. The sample holds 140,000 to 150,000 clones; 80% to 95% are singletons and the top ten take less than 3.5%. Sequenced here: peripheral blood, sampled on day 0 of MenACWY control vaccination. The receptor set was obtained from an adult in good health.

The genes are TRBV5-1 and TRBJ1-1; TRBD1 matches 9 bases. The CDR3 runs 15 residues. CDR1 and CDR2 (germline): SGHRS, YFSETQ. V lost 2 bases and J lost 4; bases outside the gene matches: 6. CDR3 amino acids: CASSLSRQGGTEAFF. CDR3 nucleotides: TGCGCCAGCAGCTTATCTAGACAGGGGGGCACTGAAGCTTTCTTT.

The chain employs TRBV19 and TRBJ1-1; D unclear. The CDR3 is 13 amino acids. Trimming pared 5 bases from V and 1 base from J, leaving 8 bases between. Germline values: CDR1 LNHDA, CDR2 SQIVND (reference sequence). The CDR3 region has the DNA TGTGCCAGTAGTCAAGCGCAGAACACTGAAGCTTTCTTT. Translated: CASSQAQNTEAFF.

This chain connects TRBV7-2 to TRBJ2-2, with D possibly being TRBD1 (5 bases). Trimming shortened V by 6 bases and J by 0 bases, and 11 bases separated the two germline ends. Germline CDR1 is SGHTA and CDR2 is FQGNSA. This CDR3 is built from 15 residues. The CDR3 sequence is CASRVDSANTGELFF. In DNA, the CDR3 is TGTGCCAGCAGAGTAGACAGTGCGAACACCGGGGAGCTGTTTTTT.

This clone was seen once. This chain uses TRBV3-1 (or the pseudogene TRBV3-2) with TRBJ2-7, with D possibly matching TRBD1 (6 bases). The CDR3 spans 13 residues. Trimming left V 4 bases short and J 4 bases short, with 11 bases between. The germline CDR1 and CDR2 sequences are LGHDT and YNNKEL (reference sequence). Here the CDR3 reads CASSPGQIYEQYF. DNA of the CDR3: TGTGCCAGCAGCCCCGGACAGATATACGAGCAGTACTTC.

This clone was seen more than once but under ten times. V usage is TRBV7-8 and J usage is TRBJ1-5; no clear D. The CDR3 loop spans 14 amino acids. Trimming cost V 2 bases and J 5 bases, with 10 bases left between them. Germline V CDR1 and CDR2: SGHVS, FQNEAQ. In nucleotides, the CDR3 is TGTGCCAGCAGCTTACCACAGACTTATCAGCCCCAGCATTTT. Translated, it gives CASSLPQTYQPQHF.

The chain employs TRBV5-4 and TRBJ2-5, with 10 positions matching TRBD2. V lost 0 bases and J lost 3; bases outside the gene matches: 2. Germline V gene sequence: CDR1 SGHNT, CDR2 YYREEE (reference sequence). This CDR3 spans 15 amino acids. CDR3 bases: TGTGCCAGCAGCTTGGCCCTAGCGGGAGAAGAGACCCAGTACTTC. This encodes CASSLALAGEETQYF. Filled out from reference TRBV5-4 and TRBJ2-5, the complete variable domain reads ETGVTQSPTHLIKTRGQQVTLRCSSQSGHNTVSWYQQALGQGPQFIFQYYREEENGRGNFPPRFSGLQFPNYSSELNVNALELDDSALYLCASSLALAGEETQYFGPGTRLLVL.

The chain uses TRBV5-4 and TRBJ2-1, with 14 bases aligning to TRBD2. The J segment lost 7 bases and the V segment lost 4 bases, leaving 4 bases of the junction unmatched. The CDR3 is 15 amino acids. Germline CDR1 is SGHNT and CDR2 is YYREEE (reference sequence). The CDR3 region has the DNA TGTGCCAGCAGCCTCCGACTAGCGGGAGGGAATGAGCAGTTCTTC. Translated: CASSLRLAGGNEQFF.

The chain recombines TRBV2 with TRBJ1-6, with 7 bases matching TRBD1. Germline assignment: CDR1 SNHLY and CDR2 FYNNEI. There are 16 residues in the CDR3. The ends lost 6 bases at V and 7 bases at J; junction bases unmatched: 12. For the CDR3, the DNA is TGTGCCAGCAGCGATCGTGAGACAGGGAGCAATTCACCCCTCCACTTT. As protein: CASSDRETGSNSPLHF.

The genes are TRBV6-4 and TRBJ1-1; a possible D gene is TRBD1 (5 bases). Germline loops: CDR1 MRHNA, CDR2 SNTAGT. Trimming took 6 bases from V and 0 from J, leaving 11 bases between them. This CDR3 has 14 residues. This chain's CDR3 is CASRRDGMNTEAFF. CDR3 DNA: TGTGCCAGCAGACGGGACGGAATGAACACTGAAGCTTTCTTT.

This chain uses TRBV27 with TRBJ1-5, with D perhaps TRBD1 (5 bases). CDR1 MNHEY and CDR2 SMNVEV come from the germline V gene (reference sequence). The length of the CDR3 is 15 residues. Deletions cut 4 bases from V and 6 bases from J, with 16 bases between. The chain's CDR3 is CASSSQDRGGQPQHF. The CDR3 coding sequence is TGTGCCAGCAGTTCACAGGATCGTGGAGGTCAGCCCCAGCATTTT.

In its sample, this clone was seen once. The chain is built from TRBV6-5 and TRBJ1-1; TRBD1 aligns across 8 bases. CDR1 is MNHEY and CDR2 is SVGAGI in the germline V gene. V gave up 7 bases and J gave up 1 base; unmatched junction bases: 2. This CDR3 is built from 13 residues. The DNA of the CDR3 is TGTGCCAGCATCGACAGGGGGAACACTGAAGCTTTCTTT. Protein product: CASIDRGNTEAFF.

The chain links TRBV11-2 to TRBJ2-2, with 11 bases fitting TRBD2. V lost 7 bases, J lost 0 bases, and 10 bases stayed unmatched. Germline loops: CDR1 SGHAT, CDR2 FQNNGV. This CDR3 comprises 18 residues. DNA of the CDR3: TGTGCCAGCAACCCTGGGACTAGCGGAAGTCCGAACACCGGGGAGCTGTTTTTT. This codes for CASNPGTSGSPNTGELFF.

This clone was counted at least ten times. This rearrangement joins TRBV3-1 (or the pseudogene TRBV3-2) to TRBJ2-5; 8 bases align to TRBD1. CDR3 size: 15 residues. In germline, CDR1 is LGHDT, CDR2 YNNKEL (reference sequence). After removal of 4 bases from V and 2 bases from J, the junction contained 6 bases not matched to a gene. In nucleotides, the CDR3 is TGTGCCAGCAGCCGCGGGACAGGTGATCAAGAGACCCAGTACTTC. The encoded protein is CASSRGTGDQETQYF.

The V and J genes are TRBV5-1 and TRBJ2-3; perhaps D is TRBD1 or TRBD2 (5 bases each). CDR1 SGHRS and CDR2 YFSETQ come from the germline V gene. The CDR3 loop spans 14 amino acids. Trimming stripped 6 bases from V and 1 base from J, with 12 bases between. CDR3 in DNA: TGCGCCAGCAACCGGGACGGTGGCACAGATACGCAGTATTTT. This translates into CASNRDGGTDTQYF. The full variable domain, in which reference TRBV5-1 and TRBJ2-3 provide the parts outside the CDR3, is KAGVTQTPRYLIKTRGQQVTLSCSPISGHRSVSWYQQTPGQGLQFLFEYFSETQRNKGNFPGRFSGRQFSNSRSEMNVSTLELGDSALYLCASNRDGGTDTQYFGPGTRLTVL.

This chain uses TRBV10-3 with TRBJ2-1; TRBD1 agrees at 10 bases. Per the germline V gene, CDR1 is ENHRY and CDR2 is SYGVKD. The V segment lost 10 bases and the J segment 5 bases; nucleotides outside the gene matches: 14. The CDR3 spans 16 residues. In DNA, the CDR3 is TGTGCCACCCTCAGGGGGGACAGGGGTAATAACAATGAGCAGTTCTTC. Translated, it gives CATLRGDRGNNNEQFF.

As for this clone: Compared with germline, one end of the junction differs, possibly owing to a read error. The chain couples TRBV7-8 to TRBJ1-2, with 8 positions matching TRBD1. Germline lookup yields CDR1 SGHVS and CDR2 FQNEAQ. This CDR3 region has 10 residues. CDR3 amino acids: CASSQGQGIF. The DNA for the CDR3 is TGTGCCAGCAGCCAAGGACAGGGAATATTC. The full variable domain, with the rest looked up from reference TRBV7-8 and TRBJ1-2, is GAGVSQSPRYKVAKRGQDVALRCDPISGHVSLFWYQQALGQGPEFLTYFQNEAQLDKSGLPSDRFFAERPEGSVSTLKIQRTQQEDSAVYLCASSQGQGIFGSGTRLTVV.

The rearrangement joins TRBV7-8 to TRBJ1-4, with 7 positions matching TRBD1. Trimming took 5 bases from V and 1 from J; bases not matched to a gene: 7. CDR1 is SGHVS, CDR2 FQNEAQ, per germline. This CDR3 is 16 amino acids long. The DNA of the CDR3 is TGTGCCAGCAGCCCCGCAGGGACAGTAACTAATGAAAAACTGTTTTTT. This sequence encodes CASSPAGTVTNEKLFF.

This clone was found a few times. The chain employs TRBV28 and TRBJ1-5; a weak D match, TRBD1 (6 bases). Germline lookup yields CDR1 MDHEN and CDR2 SYDVKM. The CDR3 spans 14 residues. V lost 10 bases and J lost 2, with 15 bases in between. CDR3: CATLNRDGNQPQHF. The CDR3 DNA reads as TGTGCCACCCTAAACAGGGACGGCAATCAGCCCCAGCATTTT.

CDR3 residues: CASSVGSSGYAVLSTDTQYF. The CDR3, as DNA: TGTGCCAGCAGCGTAGGGTCGTCAGGGTACGCGGTCCTTAGCACAGATACGCAGTATTTT. This sequence joins TRBV9 and TRBJ2-3; tentatively, D is TRBD1 (5 bases). This CDR3 is 20 amino acids long. The V end lost 0 bases, the J end lost 0 bases, and 23 bases lay between the germline ends. Germline V gene lookup returns CDR1 SGDLS and CDR2 YYNGEE.

V is TRBV3-1 (or the pseudogene TRBV3-2) and J is TRBJ1-5; no firm D call. Germline CDR1 LGHDT, CDR2 YNNKEL (reference sequence). V was trimmed by 1 base and J by 4 bases, leaving 8 bases between them. CDR3 length: 14 residues. The DNA of the CDR3 is TGTGCCAGCAGCCAAGGATATGAGAATCAGCCCCAGCATTTT. Translation gives CASSQGYENQPQHF.

The chain couples TRBV19 to TRBJ1-5, with 8 bases that match TRBD1. Germline V gene sequence: CDR1 LNHDA, CDR2 SQIVND (reference sequence). This CDR3 region has 14 residues. Trimming cost V 5 bases and J 10 bases; bases outside gene matches: 10. CDR3 bases: TGTGCCAGTAGTTCAGGGGGCCTGCCTAACCCCCAGCATTTT. Translating gives CASSSGGLPNPQHF.